The sequence of this T cell receptor (beta chain) was determined in a study of blood T cell repertoires in COVID-19. Trimming stripped 6 bases from V and 5 bases from J, with 19 bases between. CDR1 is MNHNY and CDR2 is SVGAGI in the germline V gene (reference sequence). This CDR3 has 15 amino acids. TCRdb's table, derived via immunoSEQ multiplex PCR, lists solely in-frame clones and lacks some. The table has about 220,000 clones, roughly 85% seen once. The sequencing sample was made of peripheral blood. This TCR came from a man aged 50-59 years who had recovered from COVID-19. The J gene is TRBJ2-5, the V gene TRBV6-6, with D maybe TRBD2 (5 bases). The CDR3 sequence: CASSPSGIVGETQYF. CDR3 sequence (DNA): TGTGCCAGCAGCCCCTCGGGGATCGTCGGGGAGACCCAGTACTTC.